This T cell receptor (beta chain) was identified during a study of T-cell reconstitution after alpha-beta-depleted transplantation in children. Between the trimmed V and J ends, which lost 0 bases and 5 bases, there was a span of 11 bases. The CDR3 has 15 residues. Germline CDR1 and CDR2: MNHEY and SVGAGI. During its preparation, the TCRbeta library received unique molecular identifiers. MiXCR was run by TCRdb on the PCR reads, yielding one entry per CDR3 protein. The profile shows about 690,000 distinct CDR3 sequences, roughly 17% of them singletons. At least ten counts were recorded for this clonotype.

The sequence was collected from a human donor who donated a stem cell graft to a child with acute myeloid leukemia. V gene TRBV6-5 combines with J gene TRBJ1-5, with D perhaps matching TRBD1 (6 bases). The material sequenced was PBMCs from the stem cell graft donor, taken from the stem cell graft. The CDR3 coding sequence is TGTGCCAGCAGTTACTCGAGGGGGACTCATCAGCCCCAGCATTTT. Translation gives CASSYSRGTHQPQHF.